A single sample gave rise to the 6 T cell receptor beta chains below, sequenced in a study of CD8 T cells in ankylosing spondylitis. TCRdb called the 5' RACE reads again in MiXCR, with one record for every CDR3 protein. In the table there are some 700,000 distinct CDR3 sequences, about 20% of which are singletons. Which antigens these TCRs recognize remains unknown. Findings and caveats of the study: Characteristic, it appeared, of ankylosing spondylitis blood was a TCR beta motif of eight highly homologous variants.

The specimen sequenced was blood, either unsorted or a sorted T cell fraction (not recorded which). The source of these receptors is a male donor with ankylosing spondylitis.

The V call is TRBV27, the J call TRBJ2-1; 10 nucleotides align to TRBD2. CDR3 length equals 18 residues. From germline, CDR1 is MNHEY and CDR2 SMNVEV (reference sequence). Trimming cost V 2 bases and J 7 bases; bases outside gene matches: 14. This CDR3 reads CASSLRLGGLAAGNEQFF. The CDR3 region has the DNA TGTGCCAGCAGTTTACGTCTTGGCGGACTAGCGGCGGGAAATGAGCAGTTCTTC.

This clonotype has at least ten counts. The chain carries TRBV29-1 and TRBJ2-7; D may correspond to TRBD1 or TRBD2 (6 bases each). CDR3 length: 12 amino acids. The V end lost 4 bases, the J end lost 6 bases, and 13 bases lay between the germline ends. Looked up from germline, CDR1 is SQVTM and CDR2 is ANQGSEA. This chain's CDR3 is CSVGTGTPEQYF. The CDR3 DNA follows: TGCAGCGTTGGTACAGGGACTCCCGAGCAGTACTTC.

J is TRBJ1-1 and V is TRBV18; D perhaps matches TRBD1 (6 bases). Deletions cut 4 bases from V and 7 bases from J, with 13 bases between. Per germline, CDR1 KGHSH and CDR2 LQKENI. The CDR3 covers 13 residues. The CDR3 coding sequence is TGTGCCAGCTCACAAGCGGGGGCGGTTGAAGCTTTCTTT. Translating it yields CASSQAGAVEAFF.

In this sample, this clonotype turned up many times. V usage is TRBV25-1 and J usage is TRBJ1-1; tentatively, D is TRBD1 (5 bases). Between the trimmed V and J ends, which lost 4 bases and 3 bases, there was a span of 18 bases. The CDR3 spans 16 residues. Germline CDR1 reads MGHDK; CDR2 reads SYGVNS. DNA for the CDR3: TGTGCCAGCAGTGGGGGGTCGGGATGGGGATACACTGAAGCTTTCTTT. Its translation is CASSGGSGWGYTEAFF.

The chain recombines TRBV11-3 with TRBJ1-2; D is unresolved. Trimming shortened V by 3 bases and J by 8 bases, and 13 bases separated the two germline ends. CDR1 is SGHNT, CDR2 YENEEA, per germline. This CDR3 is 13 amino acids long. The CDR3 nucleotides read TGTGCCAGCAGCTTTATAGGGCGAGGGGGCTACACCTTC. It is translated as CASSFIGRGGYTF.

In this sample, this clonotype turned up a few times. In DNA, the CDR3 is TGCGCCAGCAGTCGGATTGAGTGGTCCTACGAGCAGTACTTC. This translates into CASSRIEWSYEQYF. The V call is TRBV5-1, the J call TRBJ2-7, with D unresolved. V was trimmed by 5 bases and J by 1 base, leaving 13 bases between them. Germline CDR1 reads SGHRS; CDR2 reads YFSETQ. The CDR3 is 14 residues long.